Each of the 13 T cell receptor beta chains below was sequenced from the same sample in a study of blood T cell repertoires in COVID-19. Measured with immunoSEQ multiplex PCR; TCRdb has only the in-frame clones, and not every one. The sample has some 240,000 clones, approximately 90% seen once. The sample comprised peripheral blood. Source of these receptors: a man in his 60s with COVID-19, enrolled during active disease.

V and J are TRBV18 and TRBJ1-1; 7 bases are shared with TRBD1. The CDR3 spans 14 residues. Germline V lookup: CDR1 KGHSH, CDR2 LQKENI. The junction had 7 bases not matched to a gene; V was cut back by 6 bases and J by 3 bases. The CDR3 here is CASSPQTGHTEAFF. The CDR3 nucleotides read TGTGCCAGCTCCCCGCAGACAGGGCACACTGAAGCTTTCTTT. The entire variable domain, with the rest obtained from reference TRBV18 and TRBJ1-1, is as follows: NAGVMQNPRHLVRRRGQEARLRCSPMKGHSHVYWYRQLPEEGLKFMVYLQKENIIDESGMPKERFSAEFPKEGPSILRIQQVVRGDSAAYFCASSPQTGHTEAFFGQGTRLTVV.

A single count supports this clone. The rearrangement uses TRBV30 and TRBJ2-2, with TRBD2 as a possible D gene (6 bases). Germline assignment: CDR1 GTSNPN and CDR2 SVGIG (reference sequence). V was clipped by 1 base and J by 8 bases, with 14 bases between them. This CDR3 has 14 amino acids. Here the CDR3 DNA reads TGTGCCTGGAGTGCCGGGGGTAGTTCGGGGGAGCTGTTTTTT. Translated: CAWSAGGSSGELFF.

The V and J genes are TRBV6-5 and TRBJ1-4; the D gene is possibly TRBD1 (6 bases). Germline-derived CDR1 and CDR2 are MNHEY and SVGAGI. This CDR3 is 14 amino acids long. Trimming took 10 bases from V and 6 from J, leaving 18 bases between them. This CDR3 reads CATGAGGVDEKLFF. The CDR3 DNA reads TGTGCCACGGGGGCGGGGGGAGTCGATGAAAAACTGTTTTTT.

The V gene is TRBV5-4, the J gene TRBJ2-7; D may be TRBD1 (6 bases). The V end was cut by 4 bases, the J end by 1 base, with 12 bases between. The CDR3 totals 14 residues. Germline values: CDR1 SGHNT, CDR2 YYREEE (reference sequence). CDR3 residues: CASSPTQGSYEQYF. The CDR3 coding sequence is TGTGCCAGCAGCCCAACTCAGGGGTCCTACGAGCAGTACTTC.

The CDR3 is CASSDLAGGPTDTQYF. CDR3 DNA sequence: TGTGCCAGTAGTGATCTAGCGGGAGGGCCAACAGATACGCAGTATTTT. This sequence joins TRBV19 and TRBJ2-3; 12 positions match TRBD2. This CDR3 contains 16 residues. V lost 5 bases to trimming and J lost 3 bases; unmatched junction nucleotides: 6. Looked up from germline, CDR1 is LNHDA and CDR2 is SQIVND (reference sequence). Full variable domain (remainder filled in from reference TRBV19 and TRBJ2-3): DGGITQSPKYLFRKEGQNVTLSCEQNLNHDAMYWYRQDPGQGLRLIYYSQIVNDFQKGDIAEGYSVSREKKESFPLTVTSAQKNPTAFYLCASSDLAGGPTDTQYFGPGTRLTVL.

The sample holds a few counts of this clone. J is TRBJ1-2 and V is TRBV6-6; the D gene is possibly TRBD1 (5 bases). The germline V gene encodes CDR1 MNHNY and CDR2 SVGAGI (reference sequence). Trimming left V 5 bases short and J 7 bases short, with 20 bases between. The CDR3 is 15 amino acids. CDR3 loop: CASSPISGTSSGYTF. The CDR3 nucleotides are TGTGCCAGCAGTCCCATCTCCGGGACTTCCAGTGGCTACACCTTC.

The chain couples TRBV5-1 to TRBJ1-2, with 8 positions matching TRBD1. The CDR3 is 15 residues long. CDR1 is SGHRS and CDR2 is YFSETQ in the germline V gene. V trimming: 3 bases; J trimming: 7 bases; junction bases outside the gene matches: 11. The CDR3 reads CASSSPGTGIGGYTF. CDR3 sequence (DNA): TGCGCCAGCAGCTCCCCGGGGACAGGCATTGGTGGCTACACCTTC.

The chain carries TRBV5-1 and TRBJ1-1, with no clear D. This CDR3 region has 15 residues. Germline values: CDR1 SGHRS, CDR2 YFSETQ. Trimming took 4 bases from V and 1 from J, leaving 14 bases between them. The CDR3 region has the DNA TGCGCCAGCAGCCCTACGGCGGGCCCGAACACTGAAGCTTTCTTT. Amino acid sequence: CASSPTAGPNTEAFF.

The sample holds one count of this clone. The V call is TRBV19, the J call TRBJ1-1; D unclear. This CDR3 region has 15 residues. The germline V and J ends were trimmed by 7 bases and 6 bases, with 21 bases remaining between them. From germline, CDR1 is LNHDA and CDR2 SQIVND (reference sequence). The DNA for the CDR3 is TGTGCCAGTAAGGCGCCAGGCGGGTTGAGCGCTGAAGCTTTCTTT. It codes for CASKAPGGLSAEAFF.

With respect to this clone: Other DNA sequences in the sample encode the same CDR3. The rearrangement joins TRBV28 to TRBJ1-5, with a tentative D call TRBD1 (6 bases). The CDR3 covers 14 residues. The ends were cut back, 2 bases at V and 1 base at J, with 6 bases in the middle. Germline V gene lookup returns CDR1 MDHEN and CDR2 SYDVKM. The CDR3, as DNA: TGTGCCAGCAGTTTAGGGGGCAGCAATCAGCCCCAGCATTTT. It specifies CASSLGGSNQPQHF.

DNA of the CDR3: TGTGCCAGTACCCGTCCGGGACTAACCACCGGGGAGCTGTTTTTT. This translates into CASTRPGLTTGELFF. The V gene is TRBV19, the J gene TRBJ2-2, with 7 nucleotides matching TRBD2. CDR1 and CDR2 (germline): LNHDA, SQIVND (reference sequence). V was clipped by 7 bases and J by 4 bases; unmatched bases: 9. This CDR3 is 15 amino acids long.

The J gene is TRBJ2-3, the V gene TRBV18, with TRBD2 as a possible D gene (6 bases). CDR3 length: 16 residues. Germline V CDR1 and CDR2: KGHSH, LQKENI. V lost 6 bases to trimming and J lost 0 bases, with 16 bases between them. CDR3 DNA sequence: TGTGCCAGCTCGCCCCCTCCGGGGGTAAGCACAGATACGCAGTATTTT. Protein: CASSPPPGVSTDTQYF.

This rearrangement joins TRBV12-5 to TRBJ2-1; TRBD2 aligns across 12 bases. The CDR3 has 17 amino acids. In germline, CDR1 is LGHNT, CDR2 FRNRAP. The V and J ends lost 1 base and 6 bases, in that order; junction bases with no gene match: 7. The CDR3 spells CASGLGKGLAGSNEQFF. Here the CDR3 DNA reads TGTGCTAGTGGTTTGGGAAAAGGACTAGCGGGGAGCAATGAGCAGTTCTTC.